This T cell receptor beta chain is drawn from a study of blood T cell repertoires in COVID-19. Study in general: The study drew acute and convalescent COVID-19 samples from the United States, Italy and Spain. Nucleic acid was either cDNA or gDNA, and it came from T cells, B-cell-depleted T cells, or PBMCs.

The V gene lost 7 bases and the J gene lost 5 bases, with 12 bases spanning the gap. The CDR3 spans 13 residues. Germline V gene sequence: CDR1 ENHRY, CDR2 SYGVKD. Original processing methods: The authors estimated nucleated cell counts from reference gene primer amplification. Generated by immunoSEQ multiplex PCR, the TCRdb table keeps only in-frame clones and is missing some. V, J and clone size are those of that table, while D and trimming were read from the DNA. Of 30,000 to 40,000 clones in the sample, 82% were seen once. The sequenced material came from peripheral blood. The sequence was collected from a man aged 80 or over with active or convalescent COVID-19. V gene TRBV10-3 combines with J gene TRBJ2-1, with D possibly matching TRBD2 (6 bases). In DNA form, the CDR3 reads TGTGCCATCAAGTCTTCGGGAGACAATGAGCAGTTCTTC. Translated, it gives CAIKSSGDNEQFF.